The TCR beta chain described here comes from a study of blood T cells in healthy people across ages. Turning to the study itself: About one barcoded beta molecule per two T cells was the capture yield of template switching.

CDR3 length: 14 amino acids. Per germline, CDR1 SGHTA and CDR2 FQGNSA. Trimming pared 3 bases from V and 3 bases from J, leaving 11 bases between. This clonotype was seen a few times. It was with a sample-barcoded 5' primer and a J-beta primer mix that a second PCR of roughly 7 to 12 cycles was run. Unique molecular identifiers of 12 random nucleotides labeled each cDNA. Using its own MiXCR run on the 5' RACE reads, TCRdb lists one record per CDR3 protein. The repertoire has around 800,000 distinct CDR3 sequences, under 30% of them found once; the top ten carry approximately 2.9%. These data were also reused for a study on T cells of mothers and their children. That paper notes: Each child gave a few million TCR beta CDR3 reads (each mother, over 8.5 million).

The rearrangement joins TRBV7-2 to TRBJ2-5; D assignment may be TRBD1 or TRBD2 (6 bases each). The sequence came from a boy aged 5-17 years in good health. The specimen was blood. Written as DNA, the CDR3 is TGTGCCAGCAGCTTGGAGGGGGGAGAAGAGACCCAGTACTTC. Translated, it gives CASSLEGGEETQYF.